The T cell receptor beta chain under discussion was sequenced for a study of blood T cells in healthy people across ages. From germline, CDR1 is MNHNS and CDR2 SASEGT. There are 15 residues in the CDR3. V was trimmed by 7 bases and J by 3 bases, leaving 18 bases between them. PCR was performed a second time for about 7 to 12 cycles using a sample-barcoded 5' primer and a J-beta primer mix. With 12 random nucleotides, a template-switch adaptor tagged each individual cDNA molecule. TCRdb reprocessed the 5' RACE reads via MiXCR and lists one record per CDR3 protein. The sample consists of approximately 800,000 distinct CDR3 sequences, 62% of them appearing once. Study conclusions and caveats: Roughly linear declines in TCR beta diversity per million T cells occurred with age. Unsorted PBMC input precluded a conclusive naive versus antigen-experienced comparison.

The donors, all healthy, were Caucasians living in Russia, aged roughly 6 to 100. A note on this clonotype: Its antigen is not identified.

The TCR sequence derives from a man aged 25 to 40 in good health. V and J are TRBV6-1 and TRBJ1-1, with TRBD1 as a possible D gene (6 bases). The specimen was blood. CDR3 in DNA: TGTGCCAGCAATACAGGGTTTGGCTCTTACACTGAAGCTTTCTTT. Protein: CASNTGFGSYTEAFF.